These 19 T cell receptor beta chains were all obtained from the same sample, sequenced in a study of T-cell memory formation after mild COVID-19. TCRdb redid the calling of the 5' RACE reads with MiXCR, one entry per CDR3 protein. The sample holds about 320,000 distinct CDR3 sequences, over 11% seen once. The sample comprised PBMCs or a T cell subset sorted from them (not recorded which). The source is a man aged 18 to 35 who had mild COVID-19 (a few samples of this study predate the infection). Cell type and time point are not known.

This clonotype was seen only a few times. V and J are TRBV7-2 and TRBJ2-5; TRBD2 matches at 11 bases. The CDR3 has 15 amino acids. Per the germline V gene, CDR1 is SGHTA and CDR2 is FQGNSA. With V trimmed by 5 bases and J by 5 bases, 7 bases remained unmatched. The CDR3 spells CASSMPTSGAETQYF. The CDR3 bases are TGTGCCAGCAGCATGCCGACTAGCGGGGCTGAGACCCAGTACTTC. The whole variable domain, remainder taken from reference TRBV7-2 and TRBJ2-5, is GAGVSQSPSNKVTEKGKDVELRCDPISGHTALYWYRQSLGQGLEFLIYFQGNSAPDKSGLPSDRFSAERTGGSVSTLTIQRTQQEDSAVYLCASSMPTSGAETQYFGPGTRLLVL.

The chain joins TRBV4-2 to TRBJ2-3; the D is unclear. V gave up 0 bases and J gave up 6 bases, with 16 bases separating them. CDR3 size: 16 residues. The V gene's germline CDR1 is LGHNA and CDR2 YNFKEQ. Here the CDR3 DNA reads TGTGCCAGCAGCCAAGAGACCCTTAGTGAGAGGGATACGCAGTATTTT. This gives the protein CASSQETLSERDTQYF.

V and J are TRBV7-9 and TRBJ1-6; D gene uncertain. This CDR3 has 13 residues. Per germline, CDR1 SEHNR and CDR2 FQNEAQ (reference sequence). Trimming stripped 4 bases from V and 6 bases from J, with 7 bases between. This CDR3 is CASSWTGNSPLHF. Here the CDR3 DNA reads TGTGCCAGCAGCTGGACGGGTAATTCACCCCTCCACTTT.

The chain is built from TRBV4-3 and TRBJ2-1, with D maybe TRBD2 (6 bases). V was clipped by 4 bases and J by 6 bases, with 13 bases between them. This CDR3 is built from 14 residues. Germline lookup yields CDR1 LGHNA and CDR2 YSLEER. CDR3 loop: CASSREAQGNEQFF. The DNA for the CDR3 is TGCGCCAGCAGCCGGGAGGCGCAGGGCAATGAGCAGTTCTTC.

This clonotype has a handful of counts. The CDR3 region is CSAWDRGHLMNTEAFF. The CDR3 DNA reads TGCAGTGCTTGGGACAGGGGCCATTTGATGAACACTGAAGCTTTCTTT. The rearrangement joins TRBV20-1 to TRBJ1-1; 10 nucleotides match TRBD1. Germline V gene sequence: CDR1 DFQATT, CDR2 SNEGSKA (reference sequence). Losses at the gene ends were 5 bases for V and 0 bases for J; bases not matched to a gene: 9. The CDR3 sequence is 16 residues long.

CDR3 sequence: CASSHHGGGQGSTDTQYF. DNA for the CDR3: TGTGCCAGCAGCCACCATGGGGGGGGGCAGGGGAGCACAGATACGCAGTATTTT. The chain recombines TRBV28 with TRBJ2-3, with a tentative D call TRBD2 (7 bases). The CDR3 has 18 amino acids. Germline V gene sequence: CDR1 MDHEN, CDR2 SYDVKM. V dropped 6 bases and J dropped 0 bases, with 22 bases sitting between them.

The chain combines TRBV7-2 with TRBJ2-5; perhaps TRBD1 as D (5 bases). The germline V gene has CDR1 SGHTA and CDR2 FQGNSA. V was pared by 5 bases and J by 1 base, with 17 bases between. CDR3 length equals 16 residues. In nucleotides, the CDR3 is TGTGCCAGCAGCAGTGACAGCATGGGTGCCCAAGAGACCCAGTACTTC. Translation: CASSSDSMGAQETQYF.

This clonotype was found many times. The V and J genes are TRBV20-1 and TRBJ1-2, with 7 bases lining up with TRBD1. This CDR3 spans 14 amino acids. The germline V gene encodes CDR1 DFQATT and CDR2 SNEGSKA (reference sequence). J gave up 3 bases and V 6 bases, and 10 bases lay outside the gene matches. This CDR3 reads CSARRQGLDYGYTF. DNA for the CDR3: TGCAGTGCCAGAAGACAGGGACTGGACTATGGCTACACCTTC.

The chain carries TRBV6-6 and TRBJ1-2, with D uncertain. Germline lookup yields CDR1 MNHNY and CDR2 SVGAGI (reference sequence). V was cut by 10 bases and J by 4 bases, with 13 bases left in between. The CDR3 is 12 residues long. The CDR3 loop reads CAIGSPVYGYTF. CDR3 bases: TGTGCCATCGGTAGCCCCGTCTATGGCTACACCTTC.

This clonotype was seen a handful of times. The rearrangement uses TRBV10-3 and TRBJ2-3, with D possibly being TRBD1 or TRBD2 (5 bases each). This CDR3 spans 13 amino acids. Between the trimmed V and J ends, which lost 9 bases and 4 bases, there was a span of 14 bases. The germline V gene has CDR1 ENHRY and CDR2 SYGVKD. The CDR3 DNA follows: TGTGCCATTCCGGGACCATGGGCAGATACGCAGTATTTT. Protein sequence: CAIPGPWADTQYF.

This clonotype has just one count. V and J are TRBV2 and TRBJ1-4; D not resolved. The V end was cut by 5 bases, the J end by 14 bases, with 12 bases between. Germline V gene lookup returns CDR1 SNHLY and CDR2 FYNNEI. There are 11 residues in the CDR3. CDR3 region: CASSQEEGLFF. In nucleotides, the CDR3 is TGTGCCAGCAGTCAAGAGGAAGGGCTGTTTTTT.

This clonotype was seen only a few times. The CDR3 loop is CASGLDSPVDEQYF. CDR3 sequence (DNA): TGCGCCAGCGGACTGGACTCGCCCGTCGACGAGCAGTACTTC. The chain has TRBV5-1 and TRBJ2-7, with TRBD2 as a possible D gene (5 bases). Between the trimmed V and J ends, which lost 7 bases and 5 bases, there was a span of 19 bases. From germline, CDR1 is SGHRS and CDR2 YFSETQ. The CDR3 runs to 14 residues.

This clonotype was found a few times. The chain links TRBV6-5 to TRBJ1-2, with D maybe TRBD1 (5 bases). Per germline, CDR1 MNHEY and CDR2 SVGAGI. This CDR3 comprises 15 residues. The V end was cut by 7 bases, the J end by 4 bases, with 19 bases between. The CDR3, as DNA: TGTGCCAGCACCTTGAGGTTGGGGGTCGGCTATGGCTACACCTTC. Encoded protein: CASTLRLGVGYGYTF.

The chain joins TRBV27 to TRBJ2-3; D call uncertain. Germline V CDR1 and CDR2: MNHEY, SMNVEV (reference sequence). The CDR3 loop spans 15 amino acids. With 3 bases removed from V and 4 bases from J, the gap between germline ends came to 14 bases. CDR3 region: CASSFWARRADTQYF. The CDR3 DNA reads as TGTGCCAGCAGTTTTTGGGCCAGACGGGCAGATACGCAGTATTTT.

This clonotype was detected a few times. V gene TRBV4-1 combines with J gene TRBJ1-2; weak D call: TRBD1 (5 bases). Germline lookup yields CDR1 MGHRA and CDR2 YSYEKL. This CDR3 contains 14 residues. V lost 1 base and J 4 bases, leaving 10 bases between the germline ends. CDR3 loop: CASSQAQGFYGYTF. CDR3 nucleotide sequence: TGCGCCAGCAGCCAAGCGCAGGGCTTCTATGGCTACACCTTC.

This clonotype was detected a few times. This sequence joins TRBV9 and TRBJ2-3; D is undetermined. This CDR3 contains 16 residues. Between the trimmed V and J ends, which lost 0 bases and 2 bases, there was a span of 13 bases. The germline gives CDR1 SGDLS, CDR2 YYNGEE. This chain's CDR3 is CASSVGAVDFTDTQYF. CDR3 bases: TGTGCCAGCAGCGTAGGGGCAGTGGATTTCACAGATACGCAGTATTTT.

This clonotype was counted a few times. The J gene is TRBJ2-3, the V gene TRBV7-9; possible D gene TRBD2, 6 bases. This CDR3 has 14 residues. Germline CDR1 SEHNR, CDR2 FQNEAQ (reference sequence). Trimming cost V 5 bases and J 4 bases, with 13 bases left between them. CDR3: CASSPGTASDTQYF. Here the CDR3 DNA reads TGTGCCAGCAGCCCCGGGACTGCATCAGATACGCAGTATTTT.

The gene calls are TRBV6-2 or TRBV6-3 and TRBJ1-1; 9 positions agree with TRBD1. Germline V gives CDR1 MNHEY, CDR2 SVGEGT. J gave up 7 bases and V 10 bases, and 10 bases lay outside the gene matches. The CDR3 runs 13 residues. CDR3 coding DNA: TGTGCCATCATCGCCGGGACAGGGTTTGAAGCTTTCTTT. Encoded protein: CAIIAGTGFEAFF.

This clonotype has just a few counts. This chain joins TRBV28 and TRBJ2-7, with 7 bases that match TRBD2. This CDR3 region has 14 residues. The V gene's germline CDR1 is MDHEN and CDR2 SYDVKM. J gave up 6 bases and V 7 bases, and 12 bases lay outside the gene matches. In DNA, the CDR3 is TGTGCCAGCAATACAAGGACGGGGGGTTTCGAGCAGTACGTC. Translating gives CASNTRTGGFEQYV.